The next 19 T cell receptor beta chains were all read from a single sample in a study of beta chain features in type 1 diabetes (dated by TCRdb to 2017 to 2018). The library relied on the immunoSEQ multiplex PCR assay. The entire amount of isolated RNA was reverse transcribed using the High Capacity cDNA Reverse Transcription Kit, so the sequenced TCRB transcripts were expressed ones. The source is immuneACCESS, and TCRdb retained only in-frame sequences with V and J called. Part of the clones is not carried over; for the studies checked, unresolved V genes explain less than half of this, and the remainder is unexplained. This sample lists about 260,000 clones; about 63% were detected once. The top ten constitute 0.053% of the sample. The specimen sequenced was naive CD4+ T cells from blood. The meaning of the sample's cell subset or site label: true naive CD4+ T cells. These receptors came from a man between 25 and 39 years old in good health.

The chain's CDR3 is CASSQGIINEQFF. In DNA, the CDR3 is TGCGCCAGCAGCCAAGGGATCATCAATGAGCAGTTCTTC. This chain links TRBV4-3 with TRBJ2-1; unclear D gene. The CDR3 is 13 amino acids. The V gene's germline CDR1 is LGHNA and CDR2 YSLEER. The V gene lost 1 base and the J gene lost 6 bases, with 7 bases spanning the gap.

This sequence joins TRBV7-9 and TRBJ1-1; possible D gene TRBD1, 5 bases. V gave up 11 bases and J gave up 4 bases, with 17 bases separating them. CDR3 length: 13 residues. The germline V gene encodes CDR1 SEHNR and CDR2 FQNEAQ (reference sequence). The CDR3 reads CALSWAGSTEAFF. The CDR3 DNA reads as TGTGCCCTATCCTGGGCAGGGAGCACTGAAGCTTTCTTT.

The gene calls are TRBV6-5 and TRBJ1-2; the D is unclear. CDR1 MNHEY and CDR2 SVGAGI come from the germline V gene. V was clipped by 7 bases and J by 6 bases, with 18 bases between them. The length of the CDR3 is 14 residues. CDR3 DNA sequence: TGTGCCAGCATCGCCCGAGGAGTTAGGGATGGCTACACCTTC. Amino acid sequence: CASIARGVRDGYTF.

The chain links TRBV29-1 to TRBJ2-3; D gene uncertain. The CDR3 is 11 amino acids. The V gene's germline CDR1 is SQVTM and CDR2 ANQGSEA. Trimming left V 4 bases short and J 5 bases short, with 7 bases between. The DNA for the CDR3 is TGCAGCGTTGGTGGTCTAGATACGCAGTATTTT. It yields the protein CSVGGLDTQYF.

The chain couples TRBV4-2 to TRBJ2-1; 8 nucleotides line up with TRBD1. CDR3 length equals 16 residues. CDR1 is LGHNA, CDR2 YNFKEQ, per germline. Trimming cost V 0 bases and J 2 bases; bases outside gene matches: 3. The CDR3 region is CASSQDGTGTYNEQFF. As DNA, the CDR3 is TGTGCCAGCAGCCAAGATGGGACAGGCACCTACAATGAGCAGTTCTTC.

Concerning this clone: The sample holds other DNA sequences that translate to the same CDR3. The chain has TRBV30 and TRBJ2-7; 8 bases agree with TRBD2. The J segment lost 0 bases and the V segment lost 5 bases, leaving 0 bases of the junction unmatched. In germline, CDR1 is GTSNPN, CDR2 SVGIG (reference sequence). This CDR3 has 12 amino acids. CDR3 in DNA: TGTGCCTGGCGGGGGGGCTCCTACGAGCAGTACTTC. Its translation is CAWRGGSYEQYF.

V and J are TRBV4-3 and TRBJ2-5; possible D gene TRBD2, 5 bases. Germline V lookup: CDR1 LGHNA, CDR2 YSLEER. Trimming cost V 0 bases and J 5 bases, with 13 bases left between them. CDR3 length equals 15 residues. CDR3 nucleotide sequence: TGCGCCAGCAGCCAAGATTTGGCTGGCGGGGAGACCCAGTACTTC. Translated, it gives CASSQDLAGGETQYF.

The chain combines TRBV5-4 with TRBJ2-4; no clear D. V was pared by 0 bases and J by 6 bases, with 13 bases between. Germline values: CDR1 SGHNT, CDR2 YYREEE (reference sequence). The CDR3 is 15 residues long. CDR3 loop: CASSLEGSVGNIQYF. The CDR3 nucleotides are TGTGCCAGCAGCTTGGAAGGGTCGGTGGGAAACATTCAGTACTTC.

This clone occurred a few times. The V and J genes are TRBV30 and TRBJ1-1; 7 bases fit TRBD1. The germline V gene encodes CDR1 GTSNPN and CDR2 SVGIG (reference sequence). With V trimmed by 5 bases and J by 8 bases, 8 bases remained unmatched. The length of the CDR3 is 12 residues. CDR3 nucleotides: TGTGCCTGGTCAAACAGGGGAGAAGAAGCTTTCTTT. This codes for CAWSNRGEEAFF.

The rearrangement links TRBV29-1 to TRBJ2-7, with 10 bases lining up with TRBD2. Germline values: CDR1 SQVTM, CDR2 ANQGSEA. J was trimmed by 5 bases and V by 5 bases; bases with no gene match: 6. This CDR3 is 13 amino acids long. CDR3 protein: CSVSAGGPNEQYF. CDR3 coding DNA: TGCAGCGTTTCAGCGGGGGGGCCCAACGAGCAGTACTTC.

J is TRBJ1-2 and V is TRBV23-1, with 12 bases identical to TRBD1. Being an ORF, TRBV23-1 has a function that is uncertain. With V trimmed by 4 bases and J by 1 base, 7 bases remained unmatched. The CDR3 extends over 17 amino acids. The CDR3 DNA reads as TGCGCCAGCAGTCGGGGACAGGGGGCTCTATATAACTATGGCTACACCTTC. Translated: CASSRGQGALYNYGYTF.

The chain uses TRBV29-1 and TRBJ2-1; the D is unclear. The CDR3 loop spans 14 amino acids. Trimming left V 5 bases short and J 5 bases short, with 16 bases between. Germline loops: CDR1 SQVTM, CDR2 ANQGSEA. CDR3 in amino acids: CSVHRLLDHNEQFF. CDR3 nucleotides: TGCAGCGTTCATCGGCTACTTGATCACAATGAGCAGTTCTTC.

CDR3 protein: CASSLGKPNYGYTF. DNA of the CDR3: TGCGCCAGCAGCTTGGGCAAACCTAACTATGGCTACACCTTC. This rearrangement joins TRBV5-1 to TRBJ1-2, with no clear D. This CDR3 comprises 14 residues. From germline, CDR1 is SGHRS and CDR2 YFSETQ. V shed 0 bases and J shed 0 bases, with 6 bases lying between them.

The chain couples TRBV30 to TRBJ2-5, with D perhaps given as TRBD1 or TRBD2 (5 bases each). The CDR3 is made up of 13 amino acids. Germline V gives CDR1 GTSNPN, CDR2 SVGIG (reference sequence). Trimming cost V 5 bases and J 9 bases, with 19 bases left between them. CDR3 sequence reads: CAWYRDPSHPQYF. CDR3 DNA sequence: TGTGCCTGGTACCGGGACCCATCCCATCCCCAGTACTTC. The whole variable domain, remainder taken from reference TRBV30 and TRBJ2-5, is SQTIHQWPATLVQPVGSPLSLECTVEGTSNPNLYWYRQAAGRGLQLLFYSVGIGQISSEVPQNLSASRPQDRQFILSSKKLLLSDSGFYLCAWYRDPSHPQYFGPGTRLLVL.

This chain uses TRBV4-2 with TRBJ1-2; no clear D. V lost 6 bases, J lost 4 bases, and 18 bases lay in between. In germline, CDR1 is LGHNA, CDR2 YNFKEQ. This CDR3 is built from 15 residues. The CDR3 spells CASRQDGAGGYGYTF. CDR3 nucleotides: TGTGCCAGCAGGCAGGACGGAGCCGGCGGCTATGGCTACACCTTC.

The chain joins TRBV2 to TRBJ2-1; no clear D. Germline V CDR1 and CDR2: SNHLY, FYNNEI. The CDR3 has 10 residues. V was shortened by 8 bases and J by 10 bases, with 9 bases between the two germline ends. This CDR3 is CASRLGEQFF. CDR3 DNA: TGTGCCAGCCGACTTGGGGAGCAGTTCTTC.

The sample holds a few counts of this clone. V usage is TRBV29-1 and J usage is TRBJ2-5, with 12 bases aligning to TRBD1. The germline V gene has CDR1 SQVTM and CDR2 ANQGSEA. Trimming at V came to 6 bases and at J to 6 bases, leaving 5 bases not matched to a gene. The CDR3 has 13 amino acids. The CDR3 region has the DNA TGCAGCGTGTGGGACAGGGGGCTGAAGACCCAGTACTTC. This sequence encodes CSVWDRGLKTQYF.

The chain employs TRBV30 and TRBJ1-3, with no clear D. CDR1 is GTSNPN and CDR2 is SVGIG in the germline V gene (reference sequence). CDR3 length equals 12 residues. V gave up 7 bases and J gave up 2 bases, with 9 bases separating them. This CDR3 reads CASSTPGNTIYF. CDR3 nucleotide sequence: TGTGCCTCCTCGACCCCTGGAAACACCATATATTTT.

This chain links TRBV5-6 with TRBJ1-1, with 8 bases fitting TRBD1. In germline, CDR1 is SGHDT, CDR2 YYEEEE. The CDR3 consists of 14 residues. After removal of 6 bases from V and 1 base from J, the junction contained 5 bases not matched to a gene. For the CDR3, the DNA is TGTGCCAGCAACCTCGGACAGGGGAACACTGAAGCTTTCTTT. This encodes CASNLGQGNTEAFF.